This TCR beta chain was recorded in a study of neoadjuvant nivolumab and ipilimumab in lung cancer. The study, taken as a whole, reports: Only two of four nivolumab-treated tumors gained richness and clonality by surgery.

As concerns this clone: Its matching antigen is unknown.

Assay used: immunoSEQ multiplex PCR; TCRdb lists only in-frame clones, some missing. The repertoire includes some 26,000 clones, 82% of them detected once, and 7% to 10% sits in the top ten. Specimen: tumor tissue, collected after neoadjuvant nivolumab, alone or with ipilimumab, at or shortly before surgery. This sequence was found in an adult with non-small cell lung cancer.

The CDR3 reads CASRTGAGNQPQHF. The CDR3 DNA reads TGTGCCAGCCGTACAGGGGCCGGGAATCAGCCCCAGCATTTT. The chain links TRBV6-5 to TRBJ1-5; 7 bases line up with TRBD1. This CDR3 spans 14 amino acids. Germline loops: CDR1 MNHEY, CDR2 SVGAGI. The junction had 8 bases not matched to a gene; V was cut back by 8 bases and J by 4 bases.